The next 12 T cell receptor beta chains were all read from a single sample in a study of cytomegalovirus exposure and HLA in healthy donors. Primers included in the PCR were 60 Vbeta and 13 Jbeta primers. The table came from immunoSEQ multiplex PCR; TCRdb's copy has only in-frame clones and leaves some out. The sample holds roughly 300,000 clones, 86% seen once. Material for sequencing was PBMCs. The receptors come from a man in his forties in good health and CMV-seropositive.

Concerning this clone: Germline is not matched at one junction end, which may reflect a read error. This chain links TRBV5-1 with TRBJ2-5; TRBD2 matches at 10 bases. CDR3 length: 17 residues. Germline lookup yields CDR1 SGHRS and CDR2 YFSETQ. The CDR3 region is CASSFRTSGLNQETQYF. In DNA form, the CDR3 reads TGCGCCAGCAGCTTTCGGACTAGCGGCCTAAACCAGGAGACCCAGTACTTC.

The chain recombines TRBV9 with TRBJ1-4; D gene uncertain. The CDR3 has 17 amino acids. Germline-derived CDR1 and CDR2 are SGDLS and YYNGEE. Trimming pared 4 bases from V and 0 bases from J, leaving 16 bases between. The CDR3 sequence: CASSPDGLTATNEKLFF. CDR3 DNA sequence: TGTGCCAGCAGCCCCGACGGATTGACTGCAACTAATGAAAAACTGTTTTTT.

The rearrangement uses TRBV5-4 and TRBJ2-2; D possibly corresponds to TRBD2 (6 bases). V lost 5 bases to trimming and J lost 1 base, with 18 bases between them. The CDR3 is 17 amino acids. The germline CDR1 and CDR2 sequences are SGHNT and YYREEE (reference sequence). CDR3 nucleotides: TGTGCCAGCAGTCAATGGGCAGGGCGGGGGAACACCGGGGAGCTGTTTTTT. Translated, it gives CASSQWAGRGNTGELFF. Full variable domain (remainder filled in from reference TRBV5-4 and TRBJ2-2): ETGVTQSPTHLIKTRGQQVTLRCSSQSGHNTVSWYQQALGQGPQFIFQYYREEENGRGNFPPRFSGLQFPNYSSELNVNALELDDSALYLCASSQWAGRGNTGELFFGEGSRLTVL.

The V call is TRBV29-1, the J call TRBJ1-2, with 11 bases aligning to TRBD1. The ends lost 0 bases at V and 8 bases at J; junction bases unmatched: 14. The CDR3 extends over 17 amino acids. Per the germline V gene, CDR1 is SQVTM and CDR2 is ANQGSEA. For the CDR3, the DNA is TGCAGCGTTGAAGATAATCTGGGACAGGGGGGGATTTTCGGCTACACCTTC. This encodes CSVEDNLGQGGIFGYTF.

The chain is built from TRBV28 and TRBJ2-7; 10 bases are a match to TRBD1. After removal of 4 bases from V and 4 bases from J, the junction contained 7 bases not matched to a gene. CDR1 and CDR2 (germline): MDHEN, SYDVKM. There are 15 residues in the CDR3. The CDR3 nucleotides read TGTGCCAGCAGTTCCCGGGACAGGGGTCTGTACGAGCAGTACTTC. It codes for CASSSRDRGLYEQYF.

This chain uses TRBV5-1 with TRBJ2-7, with 9 nucleotides matching TRBD2. In germline, CDR1 is SGHRS, CDR2 YFSETQ. The V and J ends lost 1 base and 0 bases, in that order; junction bases with no gene match: 2. This CDR3 comprises 15 residues. CDR3 sequence: CASSLTSGYSYEQYF. The DNA of the CDR3 is TGCGCCAGCAGCTTGACTAGCGGGTACTCCTACGAGCAGTACTTC.

The rearrangement links TRBV5-1 to TRBJ2-1, with 8 bases that match TRBD2. V was pared by 2 bases and J by 8 bases, with 9 bases of the junction left unmatched. The CDR3 runs to 15 residues. The germline V gene has CDR1 SGHRS and CDR2 YFSETQ. CDR3 protein: CASSLREGRGDEQFF. DNA for the CDR3: TGCGCCAGCAGCTTACGGGAGGGACGCGGGGATGAGCAGTTCTTC. The variable domain in full, with the rest retrieved from reference TRBV5-1 and TRBJ2-1, is KAGVTQTPRYLIKTRGQQVTLSCSPISGHRSVSWYQQTPGQGLQFLFEYFSETQRNKGNFPGRFSGRQFSNSRSEMNVSTLELGDSALYLCASSLREGRGDEQFFGPGTRLTVL.

The chain couples TRBV28 to TRBJ1-1; 7 positions match TRBD1. Germline loops: CDR1 MDHEN, CDR2 SYDVKM. The junction had 2 bases not matched to a gene; V was cut back by 7 bases and J by 0 bases. This CDR3 contains 13 residues. DNA of the CDR3: TGTGCCAGCACGACAGGGTTGAACACTGAAGCTTTCTTT. Amino acid sequence: CASTTGLNTEAFF.

The rearrangement uses TRBV5-1 and TRBJ1-4; TRBD1 agrees at 7 bases. The CDR3 consists of 14 residues. Trimming took 0 bases from V and 7 from J; bases not matched to a gene: 3. The V gene's germline CDR1 is SGHRS and CDR2 YFSETQ. This chain's CDR3 is CASSLVQGGEKLFF. Here the CDR3 DNA reads TGCGCCAGCAGCTTGGTCCAGGGGGGTGAAAAACTGTTTTTT.

This chain links TRBV5-4 with TRBJ2-7; D might be TRBD2 (5 bases). V was shortened by 3 bases and J by 4 bases, with 11 bases between the two germline ends. This CDR3 has 13 amino acids. Germline CDR1 and CDR2: SGHNT and YYREEE (reference sequence). Here the CDR3 DNA reads TGTGCCAGCAGCTCGGACGAGCGGTACGAGCAGTACTTC. The encoded protein is CASSSDERYEQYF.

This clone has just a few counts. The chain has TRBV6-4 and TRBJ1-1, with D perhaps TRBD1 (5 bases). The CDR3 totals 13 residues. Per germline, CDR1 MRHNA and CDR2 SNTAGT. Trimming took 5 bases from V and 0 from J, leaving 7 bases between them. This CDR3 reads CASSSGLNTEAFF. CDR3 bases: TGTGCCAGCAGTTCAGGGCTGAACACTGAAGCTTTCTTT.

The count of this clone is one. The chain employs TRBV25-1 and TRBJ1-6, with 7 bases identical to TRBD1. This CDR3 is 14 amino acids long. Germline V gene lookup returns CDR1 MGHDK and CDR2 SYGVNS. The junction had 5 bases not matched to a gene; V was cut back by 7 bases and J by 5 bases. CDR3 DNA sequence: TGTGCCAGCACGGACAGGACTAATAATTCACCCCTCCACTTT. Protein: CASTDRTNNSPLHF.